This T cell receptor beta chain was observed in a study of cytomegalovirus exposure and HLA in healthy donors. The assay was immunoSEQ multiplex PCR, and TCRdb's table has in-frame clones only and misses some. The sample has about 330,000 clones, 87% seen once. Losses at the gene ends were 5 bases for V and 2 bases for J; bases not matched to a gene: 3. This CDR3 comprises 14 residues. Germline V gene lookup returns CDR1 SSHAT and CDR2 FNYEAQ (reference sequence). Sequencing used PBMCs. V and J are TRBV7-7 and TRBJ2-5, with 9 bases lining up with TRBD2. This clonotype originated in a woman in her twenties or thirties in good health and CMV-seropositive. In DNA, the CDR3 is TGTGCCAGCAGCCGACTAGCGGATCAAGAGACCCAGTACTTC. Encoded protein: CASSRLADQETQYF.